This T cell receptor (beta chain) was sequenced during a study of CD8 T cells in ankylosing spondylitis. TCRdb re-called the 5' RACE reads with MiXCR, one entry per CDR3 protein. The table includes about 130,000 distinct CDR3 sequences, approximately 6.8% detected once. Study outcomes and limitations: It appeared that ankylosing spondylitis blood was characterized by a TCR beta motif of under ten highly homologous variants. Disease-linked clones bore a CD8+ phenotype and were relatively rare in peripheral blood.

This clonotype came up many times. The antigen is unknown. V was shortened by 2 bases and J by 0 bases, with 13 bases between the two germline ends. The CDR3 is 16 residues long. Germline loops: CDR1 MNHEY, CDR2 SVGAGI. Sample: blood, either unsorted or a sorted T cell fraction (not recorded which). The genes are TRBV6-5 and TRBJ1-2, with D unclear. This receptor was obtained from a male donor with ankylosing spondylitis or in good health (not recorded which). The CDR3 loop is CASSYGGEPSNYGYTF. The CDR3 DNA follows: TGTGCCAGCAGTTACGGCGGGGAGCCCTCTAACTATGGCTACACCTTC.